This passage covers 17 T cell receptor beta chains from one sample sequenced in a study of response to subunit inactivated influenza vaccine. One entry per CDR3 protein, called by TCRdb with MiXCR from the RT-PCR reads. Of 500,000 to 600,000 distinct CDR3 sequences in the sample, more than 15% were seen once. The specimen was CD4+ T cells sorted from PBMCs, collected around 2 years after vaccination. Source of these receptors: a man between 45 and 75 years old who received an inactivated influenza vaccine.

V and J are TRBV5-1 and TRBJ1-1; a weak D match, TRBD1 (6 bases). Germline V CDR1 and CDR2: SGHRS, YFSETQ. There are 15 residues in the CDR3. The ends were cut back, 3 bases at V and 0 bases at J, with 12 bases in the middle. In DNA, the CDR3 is TGCGCCAGCAGCTCCCTAGACAGGCTGAACACTGAAGCTTTCTTT. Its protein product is CASSSLDRLNTEAFF.

This chain's CDR3 is CASSYSSGGIYNEQFF. The DNA of the CDR3 is TGTGCCAGCAGTTACTCGTCTGGGGGGATATACAATGAGCAGTTCTTC. The chain is built from TRBV6-2 or TRBV6-3 and TRBJ2-1; perhaps TRBD2 as D (6 bases). Per germline, CDR1 MNHEY and CDR2 SVGEGT. Trimming stripped 0 bases from V and 4 bases from J, with 13 bases between. CDR3 length: 16 amino acids.

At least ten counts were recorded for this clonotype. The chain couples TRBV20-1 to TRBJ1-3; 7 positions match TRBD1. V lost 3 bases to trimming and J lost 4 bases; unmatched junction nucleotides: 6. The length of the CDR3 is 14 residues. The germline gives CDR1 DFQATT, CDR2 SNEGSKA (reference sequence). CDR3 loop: CSASGQVAGNTIYF. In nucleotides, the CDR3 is TGCAGTGCTAGTGGACAGGTCGCGGGAAACACCATATATTTT.

CDR3 sequence reads: CASSPQTGGLLYEQFF. CDR3 nucleotides: TGTGCCAGCAGCCCCCAGACGGGAGGGTTATTATATGAGCAGTTCTTC. The V and J genes are TRBV7-6 and TRBJ2-1; 8 nucleotides line up with TRBD2. The CDR3 has 16 residues. Per germline, CDR1 SGHVS and CDR2 FNYEAQ. V was pared by 5 bases and J by 8 bases, with 14 bases of the junction left unmatched.

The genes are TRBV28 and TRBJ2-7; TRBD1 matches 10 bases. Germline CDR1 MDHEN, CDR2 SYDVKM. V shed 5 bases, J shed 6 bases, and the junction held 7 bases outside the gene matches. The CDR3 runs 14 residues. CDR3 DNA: TGTGCCAGCAGTACTCGGGACAGGGGTGGCGAGCAGTACTTC. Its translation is CASSTRDRGGEQYF.

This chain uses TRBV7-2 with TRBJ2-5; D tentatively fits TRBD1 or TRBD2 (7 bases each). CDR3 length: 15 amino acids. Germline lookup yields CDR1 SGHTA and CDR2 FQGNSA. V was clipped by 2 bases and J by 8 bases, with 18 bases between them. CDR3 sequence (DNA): TGTGCCAGCAGCTTACACCGGGGAGGGGGCCCCACCCAGTACTTC. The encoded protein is CASSLHRGGGPTQYF.

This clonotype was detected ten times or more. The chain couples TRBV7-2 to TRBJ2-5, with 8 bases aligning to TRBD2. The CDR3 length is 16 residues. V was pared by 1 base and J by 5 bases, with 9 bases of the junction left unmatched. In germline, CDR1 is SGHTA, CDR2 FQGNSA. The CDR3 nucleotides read TGTGCCAGCAGCTTAGTACTCGGGAGGGCCGGGGAGACCCAGTACTTC. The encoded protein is CASSLVLGRAGETQYF.

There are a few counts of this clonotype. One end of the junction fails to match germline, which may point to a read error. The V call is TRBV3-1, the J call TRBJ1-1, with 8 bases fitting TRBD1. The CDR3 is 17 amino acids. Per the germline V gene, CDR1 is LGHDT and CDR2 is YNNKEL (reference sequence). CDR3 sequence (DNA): TGTGCCGGCAGCCATCTGACAGGGGCTAGAACGGGCACTGAAGCTTTCTTT. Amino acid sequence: CAGSHLTGARTGTEAFF.

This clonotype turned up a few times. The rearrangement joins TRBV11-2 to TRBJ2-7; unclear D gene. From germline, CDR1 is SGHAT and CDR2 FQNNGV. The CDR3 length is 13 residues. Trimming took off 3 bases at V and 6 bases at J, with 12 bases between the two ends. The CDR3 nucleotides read TGTGCCAGCAGCTTCATCATTGGTCGCGAGCAGTACTTC. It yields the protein CASSFIIGREQYF.

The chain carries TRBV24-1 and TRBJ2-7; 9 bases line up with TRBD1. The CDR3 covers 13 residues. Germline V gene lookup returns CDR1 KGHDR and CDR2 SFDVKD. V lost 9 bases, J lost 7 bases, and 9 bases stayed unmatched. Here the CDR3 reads CATCRDRVGEQYF. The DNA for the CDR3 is TGTGCCACCTGCCGGGACAGGGTCGGGGAGCAGTACTTC.

The CDR3 region is CASSPNTGRSNTGELFF. The CDR3 coding sequence is TGTGCCAGCAGTCCTAACACGGGACGCTCGAACACCGGGGAGCTGTTTTTT. This chain connects TRBV7-9 to TRBJ2-2; either TRBD1 or TRBD2 may supply D (5 bases each). The length of the CDR3 is 17 residues. V lost 6 bases, J lost 0 bases, and 17 bases lay in between. CDR1 and CDR2 from the germline V gene are SEHNR and FQNEAQ (reference sequence).

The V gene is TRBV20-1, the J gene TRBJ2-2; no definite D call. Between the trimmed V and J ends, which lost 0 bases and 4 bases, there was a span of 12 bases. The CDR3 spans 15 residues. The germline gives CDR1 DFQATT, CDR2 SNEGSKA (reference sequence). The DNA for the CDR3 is TGCAGTGCTAGAGATCTGGGTAGCTTCACCGGGGAGCTGTTTTTT. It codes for CSARDLGSFTGELFF.

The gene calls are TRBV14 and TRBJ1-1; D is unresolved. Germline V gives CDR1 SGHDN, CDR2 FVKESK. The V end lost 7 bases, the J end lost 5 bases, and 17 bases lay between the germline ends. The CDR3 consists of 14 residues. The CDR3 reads CASTYRAKGTEAFF. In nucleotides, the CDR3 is TGTGCCAGCACCTATAGGGCGAAAGGGACTGAAGCTTTCTTT. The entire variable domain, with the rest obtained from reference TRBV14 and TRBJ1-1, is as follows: EAGVTQFPSHSVIEKGQTVTLRCDPISGHDNLYWYRRVMGKEIKFLLHFVKESKQDESGMPNNRFLAERTGGTYSTLKVQPAELEDSGVYFCASTYRAKGTEAFFGQGTRLTVV.

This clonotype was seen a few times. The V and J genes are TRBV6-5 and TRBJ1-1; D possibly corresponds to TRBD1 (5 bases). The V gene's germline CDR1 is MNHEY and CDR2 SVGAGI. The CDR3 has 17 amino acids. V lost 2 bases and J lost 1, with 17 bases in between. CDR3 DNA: TGTGCCAGCAGTTACGACGGGGGAAGATCAGGGAACACTGAAGCTTTCTTT. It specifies CASSYDGGRSGNTEAFF.

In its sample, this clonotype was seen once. The CDR3 here is CATSRRLAGGSDTQYF. In nucleotides, the CDR3 is TGTGCCACCAGCAGACGACTAGCGGGAGGGTCAGATACGCAGTATTTT. The genes are TRBV15 and TRBJ2-3, with 14 bases identical to TRBD2. The CDR3 covers 16 residues. The V and J ends lost 2 bases and 4 bases, in that order; junction bases with no gene match: 2. CDR1 is LNHNV and CDR2 is YYDKDF in the germline V gene (reference sequence).

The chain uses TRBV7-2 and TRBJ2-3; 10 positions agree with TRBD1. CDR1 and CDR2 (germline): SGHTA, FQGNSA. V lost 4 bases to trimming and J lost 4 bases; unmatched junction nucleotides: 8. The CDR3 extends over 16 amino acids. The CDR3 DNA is TGTGCCAGCAGCTCTATTAGGACAGGGGGGCCAGATACGCAGTATTTT. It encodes CASSSIRTGGPDTQYF.

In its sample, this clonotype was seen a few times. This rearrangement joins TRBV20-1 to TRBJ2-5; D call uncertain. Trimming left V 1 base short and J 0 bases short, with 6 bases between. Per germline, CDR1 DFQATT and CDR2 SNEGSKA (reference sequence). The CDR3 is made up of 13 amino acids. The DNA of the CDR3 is TGCAGTGCTAGAGTAGCACACCAAGAGACCCAGTACTTC. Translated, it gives CSARVAHQETQYF.